Presented here are 31 T cell receptor beta chains from one specimen sequenced in a study of cytomegalovirus exposure and HLA in healthy donors. PCR involved 60 Vbeta and 13 Jbeta primers. Data came from immunoSEQ multiplex PCR; TCRdb stores just in-frame clones and leaves some out. This sample has 100,000 to 150,000 clones, with roughly three quarters found just once. Sequenced sample: PBMCs. The origin of the receptors is an older woman in good health and CMV-seronegative.

The chain has TRBV28 and TRBJ2-4; 8 positions match TRBD1. The CDR3 is made up of 17 amino acids. V shed 6 bases, J shed 1 base, and the junction held 11 bases outside the gene matches. The germline gives CDR1 MDHEN, CDR2 SYDVKM. The CDR3 here is CASRQTGGSAAKNIQYF. The CDR3 region has the DNA TGTGCCAGCAGACAAACAGGGGGATCGGCGGCCAAAAACATTCAGTACTTC.

This chain uses TRBV28 with TRBJ1-1; 7 bases are shared with TRBD1. Germline lookup yields CDR1 MDHEN and CDR2 SYDVKM. CDR3 length: 20 residues. V dropped 1 base and J dropped 5; count of bases not matched to a gene: 22. The CDR3 DNA is TGTGCCAGCAGTTTATCCGCTAGACAGGGTCAAACCTTACGGCCGACTGAAGCTTTCTTT. It specifies CASSLSARQGQTLRPTEAFF. Looking up the rest from reference TRBV28 and TRBJ1-1 gives the full variable domain: DVKVTQSSRYLVKRTGEKVFLECVQDMDHENMFWYRQDPGLGLRLIYFSYDVKMKEKGDIPEGYSVSREKKERFSLILESASTNQTSMYLCASSLSARQGQTLRPTEAFFGQGTRLTVV.

The chain joins TRBV29-1 to TRBJ1-2; D is unclear. V dropped 4 bases and J dropped 6 bases, with 9 bases sitting between them. Germline V gene data show CDR1 as SQVTM and CDR2 as ANQGSEA. The CDR3 has 11 amino acids. The CDR3 sequence: CSVGGRDGYTF. The CDR3, as DNA: TGCAGCGTTGGAGGGCGAGATGGCTACACCTTC.

This clone was detected only once. The V call is TRBV13, the J call TRBJ2-7; 9 bases align to TRBD2. CDR3 length equals 19 residues. The germline V gene has CDR1 PRHDT and CDR2 FYEKMQ (reference sequence). J gave up 6 bases and V 0 bases, and 18 bases lay outside the gene matches. CDR3: CASSLGLIGGRSGRSEQYF. The CDR3 DNA sequence: TGTGCCAGCAGCTTAGGCCTAATCGGGGGCCGTAGCGGGAGAAGCGAGCAGTACTTC.

The gene calls are TRBV5-5 and TRBJ1-2, with D perhaps matching TRBD1 (5 bases). Germline assignment: CDR1 SGHKS and CDR2 YYEKEE (reference sequence). The length of the CDR3 is 14 residues. V was trimmed by 4 bases and J by 0 bases, leaving 10 bases between them. Written as DNA, the CDR3 is TGTGCCAGCAGCCCCGAGACAGCTAACTATGGCTACACCTTC. It is translated as CASSPETANYGYTF.

The gene calls are TRBV2 and TRBJ2-1; D possibly corresponds to TRBD2 (5 bases). Germline assignment: CDR1 SNHLY and CDR2 FYNNEI. V shed 11 bases and J shed 5 bases, with 13 bases lying between them. The CDR3 sequence is 12 residues long. The CDR3 sequence is CAGRELDNEQFF. DNA of the CDR3: TGTGCCGGCCGTGAACTAGACAATGAGCAGTTCTTC.

The genes are TRBV6-4 and TRBJ2-1; 14 positions match TRBD2. Germline CDR1 and CDR2: MRHNA and SNTAGT. With V trimmed by 5 bases and J by 9 bases, 6 bases remained unmatched. The CDR3 spans 15 residues. For the CDR3, the DNA is TGTGCCAGCAGTACCGGGACTAGCGGGAGAACTGAGCAGTTCTTC. It encodes CASSTGTSGRTEQFF.

This rearrangement joins TRBV7-9 to TRBJ1-1; D gene uncertain. The CDR3 runs to 14 residues. Trimming pared 2 bases from V and 5 bases from J, leaving 12 bases between. Per the germline V gene, CDR1 is SEHNR and CDR2 is FQNEAQ (reference sequence). The CDR3 sequence is CASSLLGRRTEAFF. The CDR3 bases are TGTGCCAGCAGCTTACTGGGGAGGCGGACTGAAGCTTTCTTT.

This clone came up once. This rearrangement joins TRBV5-1 to TRBJ1-1, with D possibly TRBD1 on 5 matching bases. Germline V CDR1 and CDR2: SGHRS, YFSETQ. Trimming took off 0 bases at V and 4 bases at J, with 13 bases between the two ends. This CDR3 has 15 residues. The CDR3 sequence is CASSLEGARATEAFF. The DNA of the CDR3 is TGCGCCAGCAGCTTGGAAGGGGCGCGTGCCACTGAAGCTTTCTTT.

CDR3 region: CASSRSRDTEAFF. The CDR3 DNA reads TGTGCCAGCAGCCGTTCCCGAGACACTGAAGCTTTCTTT. The J gene is TRBJ1-1, the V gene TRBV11-2; D is unclear. Trimming removed 5 bases at V and 3 bases at J, with 10 bases between. The length of the CDR3 is 13 residues. Germline V gene sequence: CDR1 SGHAT, CDR2 FQNNGV.

V gene TRBV18 combines with J gene TRBJ1-3, with 8 bases lining up with TRBD1. Trimming at V came to 3 bases and at J to 1 base, leaving 8 bases not matched to a gene. This CDR3 spans 17 amino acids. Germline V gene data show CDR1 as KGHSH and CDR2 as LQKENI. The CDR3 protein is CASSPIGQGTSGNTIYF. The CDR3 nucleotides read TGTGCCAGCTCACCGATCGGACAGGGTACGTCTGGAAACACCATATATTTT.

V usage is TRBV2 and J usage is TRBJ2-5; D unresolved. Trimming cost V 6 bases and J 4 bases, with 3 bases left between them. The CDR3 runs to 10 residues. Germline assignment: CDR1 SNHLY and CDR2 FYNNEI. The CDR3 region is CASSVETQYF. The CDR3 coding sequence is TGTGCCAGCAGCGTAGAGACCCAGTACTTC.

Comment on this clone: Additional DNA sequences in this sample encode the identical CDR3. The V call is TRBV27, the J call TRBJ2-1; D is undetermined. The CDR3 runs 13 residues. The V end was cut by 9 bases, the J end by 5 bases, with 14 bases between. Germline assignment: CDR1 MNHEY and CDR2 SMNVEV (reference sequence). For the CDR3, the DNA is TGTGCCAGTAGCCTGACTGTCGACAATGAGCAGTTCTTC. Its protein product is CASSLTVDNEQFF.

The J gene is TRBJ1-2, the V gene TRBV28, with D possibly being TRBD1 (5 bases). Germline V gene lookup returns CDR1 MDHEN and CDR2 SYDVKM. Between the trimmed V and J ends, which lost 5 bases and 6 bases, there was a span of 19 bases. There are 15 residues in the CDR3. CDR3 amino acids: CASSLSSQGRNGYTF. The CDR3, as DNA: TGTGCCAGCAGTCTTTCCTCGCAGGGAAGAAATGGCTACACCTTC.

The rearrangement joins TRBV4-1 to TRBJ2-7; 12 bases are shared with TRBD2. This CDR3 region has 16 residues. Losses at the gene ends were 0 bases for V and 6 bases for J; bases not matched to a gene: 6. From germline, CDR1 is MGHRA and CDR2 YSYEKL. For the CDR3, the DNA is TGCGCCAGCAGCCAAGATCTGGCTAGCGGGGGGGGCGAGCAGTACTTC. Amino acids: CASSQDLASGGGEQYF.

This chain connects TRBV28 to TRBJ2-2, with D possibly TRBD1 on 6 matching bases. The germline gives CDR1 MDHEN, CDR2 SYDVKM. The CDR3 totals 16 residues. The ends were cut back, 7 bases at V and 4 bases at J, with 19 bases in the middle. CDR3 sequence reads: CASMAWGQAATGELFF. The DNA for the CDR3 is TGTGCCAGCATGGCCTGGGGGCAGGCGGCCACCGGGGAGCTGTTTTTT.

In its sample, this clone was seen a few times. The chain links TRBV4-1 to TRBJ2-7; D possibly corresponds to TRBD1 (6 bases). Trimming removed 4 bases from V and 2 bases from J, with 21 bases in between. Germline-derived CDR1 and CDR2 are MGHRA and YSYEKL. The CDR3 has 17 amino acids. Here the CDR3 reads CASSLTAGQTGPYEQYF. Written as DNA, the CDR3 is TGCGCCAGCAGCCTAACGGCTGGACAGACTGGACCCTACGAGCAGTACTTC.

DNA for the CDR3: TGCGCCAGCAGCCCTCTGACAGGGGACGCGGAGACCCAGTACTTC. This codes for CASSPLTGDAETQYF. This chain links TRBV5-1 with TRBJ2-5; TRBD1 matches 8 bases. The CDR3 covers 15 residues. Germline loops: CDR1 SGHRS, CDR2 YFSETQ. Trimming at V came to 4 bases and at J to 5 bases, leaving 10 bases not matched to a gene.

The V and J genes are TRBV27 and TRBJ2-2; a possible D gene is TRBD1 (6 bases). The CDR3 extends over 18 amino acids. Trimming removed 3 bases from V and 3 bases from J, with 20 bases in between. In germline, CDR1 is MNHEY, CDR2 SMNVEV (reference sequence). CDR3 loop: CASSFAQGQGWDTGELFF. CDR3 coding DNA: TGTGCCAGCAGTTTCGCCCAGGGGCAAGGGTGGGACACCGGGGAGCTGTTTTTT.

The genes are TRBV30 and TRBJ1-4; 7 nucleotides agree with TRBD1. The CDR3 spans 14 residues. The J segment lost 8 bases and the V segment lost 3 bases, leaving 9 bases of the junction unmatched. The germline gives CDR1 GTSNPN, CDR2 SVGIG (reference sequence). CDR3 sequence: CAWSAGTVWEKLFF. CDR3 coding DNA: TGTGCCTGGAGCGCCGGGACAGTATGGGAAAAACTGTTTTTT. The whole variable domain, filled in from reference TRBV30 and TRBJ1-4, reads SQTIHQWPATLVQPVGSPLSLECTVEGTSNPNLYWYRQAAGRGLQLLFYSVGIGQISSEVPQNLSASRPQDRQFILSSKKLLLSDSGFYLCAWSAGTVWEKLFFGSGTQLSVL.

The chain employs TRBV6-6 and TRBJ1-4, with D maybe TRBD1 (6 bases). Germline V gives CDR1 MNHNY, CDR2 SVGAGI (reference sequence). Trimming shortened V by 5 bases and J by 3 bases, and 13 bases separated the two germline ends. CDR3 length: 15 amino acids. CDR3: CASSQGRMANEKLFF. For the CDR3, the DNA is TGTGCCAGCAGTCAGGGGCGGATGGCTAATGAAAAACTGTTTTTT.

This clone has only one observation. This chain uses TRBV4-1 with TRBJ2-5; TRBD2 aligns across 8 bases. Germline V CDR1 and CDR2: MGHRA, YSYEKL. CDR3 length: 14 residues. Trimming took 6 bases from V and 7 from J; bases not matched to a gene: 10. The CDR3 reads CASSPDPRGGTQYF. In nucleotides, the CDR3 is TGCGCCAGCAGTCCTGACCCACGGGGGGGGACCCAGTACTTC.

The chain combines TRBV25-1 with TRBJ1-5; D remains unclear. Per the germline V gene, CDR1 is MGHDK and CDR2 is SYGVNS. Trimming pared 7 bases from V and 0 bases from J, leaving 19 bases between. This CDR3 region has 17 residues. CDR3 nucleotides: TGTGCCAGCATTAAAAACTGCCGGGAGAATAGCAATCAGCCCCAGCATTTT. Its translation is CASIKNCRENSNQPQHF.

A note on this clone: The junction does not match germline at one end; this may be a read error. The V call is TRBV7-7, the J call TRBJ2-3, with 15 bases matching TRBD2. The V gene's germline CDR1 is SSHAT and CDR2 FNYEAQ (reference sequence). This CDR3 is built from 18 residues. For the CDR3, the DNA is TGTGCTAGCAGCTTATGGCCCGGGACTAGCGGGAGGTCAGATACGCAGTATTTT. Translated: CASSLWPGTSGRSDTQYF.

V gene TRBV25-1 combines with J gene TRBJ1-6, with D perhaps TRBD1 (6 bases). The V gene's germline CDR1 is MGHDK and CDR2 SYGVNS. Trimming pared 4 bases from V and 7 bases from J, leaving 14 bases between. This CDR3 contains 15 residues. CDR3 DNA: TGTGCCAGCAGTGTTCGGGACACAACAAATTCACCCCTCCACTTT. Protein: CASSVRDTTNSPLHF.

In regard to this clone: A junction end diverges from the germline sequence, so it may reflect a read error. The genes are TRBV28 and TRBJ1-5; 7 nucleotides match TRBD1. The CDR3 has 13 amino acids. Germline V gene sequence: CDR1 MDHEN, CDR2 SYDVKM. CDR3 in DNA: TGTGTCAGCAGGTCGACAGGGATTCAGCCCCAGCATTTT. This codes for CVSRSTGIQPQHF.

A few counts support this clone. This chain connects TRBV28 to TRBJ2-1; a weak D match, TRBD2 (5 bases). Trimming removed 7 bases from V and 8 bases from J, with 15 bases in between. This CDR3 has 13 amino acids. The germline CDR1 and CDR2 sequences are MDHEN and SYDVKM. Here the CDR3 reads CASTLLEGHEQFF. The CDR3 bases are TGTGCCAGCACCCTACTAGAAGGGCATGAGCAGTTCTTC. The full variable domain, rest sourced from reference TRBV28 and TRBJ2-1, is DVKVTQSSRYLVKRTGEKVFLECVQDMDHENMFWYRQDPGLGLRLIYFSYDVKMKEKGDIPEGYSVSREKKERFSLILESASTNQTSMYLCASTLLEGHEQFFGPGTRLTVL.

This chain uses TRBV18 with TRBJ1-6, with TRBD1 as a possible D gene (5 bases). CDR1 KGHSH and CDR2 LQKENI come from the germline V gene. Trimming stripped 4 bases from V and 10 bases from J, with 11 bases between. CDR3 length: 13 amino acids. The CDR3 protein is CASSRDSVSPLHF. In nucleotides, the CDR3 is TGTGCCAGCTCACGGGACTCGGTATCACCCCTCCACTTT.

The chain links TRBV5-1 to TRBJ2-1; D possibly corresponds to TRBD1 (6 bases). V was cut by 4 bases and J by 4 bases, with 12 bases left in between. The germline V gene encodes CDR1 SGHRS and CDR2 YFSETQ. This CDR3 contains 14 residues. The CDR3 DNA reads as TGCGCCAGCAGCCCCACGGACAGTTACAATGAGCAGTTCTTC. It encodes CASSPTDSYNEQFF.

The chain uses TRBV4-2 and TRBJ2-5; TRBD2 matches at 11 bases. This CDR3 is 18 amino acids long. Germline-derived CDR1 and CDR2 are LGHNA and YNFKEQ. With 0 bases clipped from V and 3 bases from J, the junction kept 9 bases outside the gene matches. The CDR3 here is CASSQDPGLAEHKETQYF. The CDR3 DNA sequence: TGTGCCAGCAGCCAAGATCCGGGACTAGCGGAACACAAAGAGACCCAGTACTTC.

The chain uses TRBV7-8 and TRBJ2-5; the D is unclear. Matching the DNA end better, TRBJ2-7 makes the J call doubtful. The CDR3 length is 13 residues. The germline V gene encodes CDR1 SGHVS and CDR2 FQNEAQ. The CDR3 DNA is TGTGCCAGCAGCTCAACAGACACCTACGAGCAGTACTTC. This gives the protein CASSSTDTYEQYF.